The next 21 T cell receptor beta chains were all read from a single sample in a study of OX40 agonist ivuxolimab in advanced cancers. The protocol was immunoSEQ multiplex PCR, while the TCRdb copy is restricted to in-frame clones and leaves out a portion. The sample holds just over 90,000 clones; around 91% are singletons and the top ten take about 0.81%. Material: CD4+ or CD8+ T cells sorted from blood, obtained in a trial of the OX40 agonist ivuxolimab. Every receptor here comes from an adult with an advanced solid tumor such as melanoma, head and neck, liver or kidney cancer.

The V call is TRBV5-8, the J call TRBJ2-3; TRBD2 aligns across 9 bases. V shed 3 bases and J 0 bases; nucleotides not matched to a gene: 2. In germline, CDR1 is SGHTS, CDR2 YDEGEE. The CDR3 spans 15 residues. This chain's CDR3 is CASSSLAGSTDTQYF. The CDR3 DNA is TGTGCCAGCAGCTCTCTAGCGGGGAGCACAGATACGCAGTATTTT.

The rearrangement uses TRBV7-9 and TRBJ2-2; 7 nucleotides match TRBD1. The V segment lost 2 bases and the J segment 6 bases; nucleotides outside the gene matches: 6. The CDR3 has 15 residues. Germline CDR1 reads SEHNR; CDR2 reads FQNEAQ (reference sequence). CDR3 coding DNA: TGTGCCAGCAGCTTACAACAGGGGTGGCCCGGGGAGCTGTTTTTT. Residues: CASSLQQGWPGELFF. The full variable domain, in which reference TRBV7-9 and TRBJ2-2 provide the parts outside the CDR3, is DTGVSQNPRHKITKRGQNVTFRCDPISEHNRLYWYRQTLGQGPEFLTYFQNEAQLEKSRLLSDRFSAERPKGSFSTLEIQRTEQGDSAMYLCASSLQQGWPGELFFGEGSRLTVL.

This clone was seen a few times. The gene calls are TRBV11-3 and TRBJ2-1; TRBD2 matches 10 bases. Trimming cost V 8 bases and J 7 bases; bases outside gene matches: 8. The germline V gene has CDR1 SGHNT and CDR2 YENEEA. The CDR3 length is 14 residues. The CDR3, as DNA: TGTGCCAGCTGGGCCCGGACTAGCGGTAATGAGCAGTTCTTC. Residues: CASWARTSGNEQFF.

CDR3 sequence (DNA): TGTGCCAGCAGTTACTCCCGACCGATTTACACTGAAGCTTTCTTT. Protein product: CASSYSRPIYTEAFF. This chain joins TRBV6-6 and TRBJ1-1, with D hard to call. The V end lost 0 bases, the J end lost 3 bases, and 11 bases lay between the germline ends. This CDR3 is 15 amino acids long. CDR1 is MNHNY, CDR2 SVGAGI, per germline (reference sequence).

The rearrangement uses TRBV2 and TRBJ2-7; D perhaps matches TRBD2 (7 bases). The CDR3 length is 13 residues. Germline V CDR1 and CDR2: SNHLY, FYNNEI. The V and J ends lost 8 bases and 6 bases respectively, with 17 bases between them. This CDR3 reads CASLRGGGVEQYF. The CDR3 DNA reads as TGTGCCAGCCTTCGGGGAGGGGGAGTCGAGCAGTACTTC.

In nucleotides, the CDR3 is TGTGCCAGCAGCGTGGGGGGGGAGGCAGTCGGAAAACTGTTTTTT. It yields the protein CASSVGGEAVGKLFF. The V call is TRBV9, the J call TRBJ1-4; D is possibly TRBD1 (5 bases). The CDR3 runs 15 residues. V gave up 2 bases and J gave up 10 bases, with 18 bases separating them. CDR1 is SGDLS, CDR2 YYNGEE, per germline.

V gene TRBV2 combines with J gene TRBJ2-1; 11 nucleotides line up with TRBD2. The V gene end was trimmed by 6 bases and the J gene end by 7 bases; junction bases not matched to a gene: 8. Germline CDR1 is SNHLY and CDR2 is FYNNEI. The CDR3 loop spans 15 amino acids. CDR3 bases: TGTGCCAGCAGACCCAGGGCTAGCGGGAGGAATGAGCAGTTCTTC. Translating it yields CASRPRASGRNEQFF.

The chain links TRBV11-3 to TRBJ2-1, with unresolved D. The germline V gene has CDR1 SGHNT and CDR2 YENEEA. The CDR3 consists of 13 residues. The V gene lost 5 bases and the J gene lost 7 bases, with 12 bases spanning the gap. The CDR3 nucleotides are TGTGCCAGCAGCAAGGGTGGCCAGAATGAGCAGTTCTTC. It is translated as CASSKGGQNEQFF.

The V and J genes are TRBV19 and TRBJ1-4, with TRBD1 identical over 7 bases. The CDR3 spans 15 residues. Germline V gene data show CDR1 as LNHDA and CDR2 as SQIVND (reference sequence). V shed 6 bases, J shed 4 bases, and the junction held 8 bases outside the gene matches. The CDR3 loop is CASRPGGADNEKLFF. DNA for the CDR3: TGTGCCAGTAGGCCAGGGGGAGCCGATAATGAAAAACTGTTTTTT.

The chain recombines TRBV4-3 with TRBJ2-5, with TRBD2 identical over 9 bases. J lost 5 bases, V lost 3 bases, and 7 bases had no gene match. Per the germline V gene, CDR1 is LGHNA and CDR2 is YSLEER. This CDR3 contains 15 residues. As DNA, the CDR3 is TGCGCCAGCAGCCACGAGGGAGGGACTAGCGAGACCCAGTACTTC. This translates into CASSHEGGTSETQYF.

Remarks on this clone: At the DNA level, this CDR3 is encoded by other sequences in the same sample as well. The chain links TRBV4-3 to TRBJ2-5, with D possibly TRBD2 on 6 matching bases. V was trimmed by 1 base and J by 4 bases, leaving 13 bases between them. The CDR3 length is 15 residues. Germline CDR1 is LGHNA and CDR2 is YSLEER. CDR3 amino acids: CASSQGPQGGETQYF. The CDR3 coding sequence is TGCGCCAGCAGCCAAGGACCCCAGGGAGGAGAGACCCAGTACTTC.

This clone showed up just once. The rearrangement links TRBV5-4 to TRBJ2-7, with 7 bases aligning to TRBD1. After removal of 4 bases from V and 1 base from J, the junction contained 5 bases not matched to a gene. The CDR3 has 14 residues. Germline V CDR1 and CDR2: SGHNT, YYREEE (reference sequence). DNA for the CDR3: TGTGCCAGCAGCCCAGGGGGACGGTCCTACGAGCAGTACTTC. It specifies CASSPGGRSYEQYF. The entire variable domain, with the rest obtained from reference TRBV5-4 and TRBJ2-7, is as follows: ETGVTQSPTHLIKTRGQQVTLRCSSQSGHNTVSWYQQALGQGPQFIFQYYREEENGRGNFPPRFSGLQFPNYSSELNVNALELDDSALYLCASSPGGRSYEQYFGPGTRLTVT.

V gene TRBV5-1 combines with J gene TRBJ2-1; a possible D gene is TRBD1 (6 bases). V lost 1 base to trimming and J lost 1 base, with 12 bases between them. The germline CDR1 and CDR2 sequences are SGHRS and YFSETQ. This CDR3 is 16 amino acids long. The CDR3 spells CASSLRQAISYNEQFF. In nucleotides, the CDR3 is TGCGCCAGCAGCTTGAGACAGGCGATATCCTACAATGAGCAGTTCTTC.

This chain joins TRBV11-2 and TRBJ2-1; 8 bases are shared with TRBD1. The CDR3 loop spans 15 amino acids. Germline-derived CDR1 and CDR2 are SGHAT and FQNNGV. V shed 1 base and J 1 base; nucleotides not matched to a gene: 0. CDR3 nucleotides: TGTGCCAGCAGCTTAGGGACAGGGTCCTACAATGAGCAGTTCTTC. Its protein product is CASSLGTGSYNEQFF.

This sequence joins TRBV4-3 and TRBJ2-1; D unclear. The V gene lost 0 bases and the J gene lost 12 bases, with 12 bases spanning the gap. Germline V gene sequence: CDR1 LGHNA, CDR2 YSLEER. The CDR3 is 13 amino acids. The CDR3 is CASSQERVSAQFF. The CDR3 region has the DNA TGCGCCAGCAGCCAAGAAAGGGTATCTGCGCAGTTCTTC.

This clone was recorded only once. The chain is built from TRBV21-1 and TRBJ1-2; the D call of TRBD1 is as the table states it, not checked on the DNA. TRBV21-1 is a documented pseudogene. The CDR3 sequence is 19 residues long. The CDR3, as DNA: TGTGCCAGCAGCAGTCCCCGCGGGACAGGGGTCCGAAAATTCTATGGCTACACCTTC. Amino acid sequence: CASSSPRGTGVRKFYGYTF.

The chain couples TRBV7-3 to TRBJ2-1; TRBD2 aligns across 11 bases. This CDR3 region has 15 residues. The germline V gene has CDR1 SGHTA and CDR2 FQGTGA. Losses at the gene ends were 2 bases for V and 8 bases for J; bases not matched to a gene: 5. The CDR3 DNA follows: TGTGCCAGCAGCTTAGCACTAGCGGGAGCCTATGAGCAGTTCTTC. Translating gives CASSLALAGAYEQFF.

The table lists this clone with a count of one. V gene TRBV27 combines with J gene TRBJ2-7; 10 positions match TRBD1. The CDR3 covers 14 residues. Trimming cost V 5 bases and J 3 bases; bases outside gene matches: 4. Germline V gene lookup returns CDR1 MNHEY and CDR2 SMNVEV (reference sequence). This CDR3 is CASSTRTGGYEQYF. The CDR3 DNA reads TGTGCCAGCAGTACCAGGACAGGGGGCTACGAGCAGTACTTC.

This chain uses TRBV6-6 with TRBJ1-2, with a tentative D call TRBD1 (6 bases). From germline, CDR1 is MNHNY and CDR2 SVGAGI (reference sequence). CDR3 size: 16 residues. Between the trimmed V and J ends, which lost 3 bases and 2 bases, there was a span of 16 bases. CDR3 loop: CASSYSGTPSNYGYTF. The CDR3 bases are TGTGCCAGCAGTTATTCCGGGACACCCTCGAACTATGGCTACACCTTC.

The chain carries TRBV11-3 and TRBJ1-2, with D maybe TRBD1 (5 bases). From germline, CDR1 is SGHNT and CDR2 YENEEA. The CDR3 contains 15 residues. V shed 1 base and J shed 3 bases, with 12 bases lying between them. In DNA, the CDR3 is TGTGCCAGCAGCTTAGCGGGGGGACGGGACTATGGCTACACCTTC. Its protein is CASSLAGGRDYGYTF.

The V and J genes are TRBV6-5 and TRBJ2-7; a weak D match, TRBD2 (6 bases). The V gene's germline CDR1 is MNHEY and CDR2 SVGAGI. Deletions cut 6 bases from V and 4 bases from J, with 16 bases between. CDR3 size: 14 residues. In DNA, the CDR3 is TGTGCCAGCAGAGCCCCCGGGGGAAGATACGAGCAGTACTTC. Translating gives CASRAPGGRYEQYF.